This T cell receptor (beta chain) was sequenced in a study of blood T cell repertoires in COVID-19. Study-level information: Samples of COVID-19 (acute and convalescent) were obtained from the United States, Italy and Spain.

This CDR3 comprises 12 residues. V shed 4 bases and J shed 2 bases, with 6 bases lying between them. CDR1 is SEHNR, CDR2 FQNEAQ, per germline (reference sequence). As processed by the authors: How many nucleated cells were present was estimated from reference gene primer amplification. Clones were sequenced by immunoSEQ multiplex PCR, and TCRdb holds only the in-frame ones, with some missing. For V, J and clone size, that table is used; D and trimming come from the DNA. Of fewer than 250,000 clones in the sample, roughly 90% are singletons; the top ten hold roughly 2.6%. The study drew participants aged about 18 to 95 years from approximately 25 US areas.

Sequenced input: PBMCs or T cells enriched from blood (not recorded which). This receptor was obtained from a woman younger than 45 with acute COVID-19. The chain combines TRBV7-9 with TRBJ2-7; D gene ambiguous. The CDR3 reads CASSWQTYEQYF. The CDR3 DNA follows: TGTGCCAGCAGCTGGCAGACCTACGAGCAGTACTTC.